Sequencing of this TCR beta chain was carried out in a study of response to subunit inactivated influenza vaccine (dated by TCRdb to the late 2010s). Background for the entire study: Deep quantitative T cell receptor repertoire profiling was used in the study to track responses to a trivalent subunit inactivated influenza vaccine. Study-level results and caveats: The authors proposed that each seasonal influenza vaccination may bring in only a limited number of new T cells.

The library was produced with RT-PCR. The instrument was an Illumina HiSeq 2500. In-frame beta chains were kept once TCRdb had trimmed the public reads at Q25 with fastp and called clones with MiXCR. Each CDR3 protein appears once, grouped with its most common genes and DNA. Counted in this sample were 530,000 or so distinct CDR3 sequences; 14% of them appeared once. The ten largest account for more than 9.5% of the sample. This clonotype was observed many times. It lacks a known antigen. Base qualities are not at hand, and no much larger clone is one base apart. The receptor was derived from a man between 45 and 60 years old who received an inactivated influenza vaccine. Donor details come from another sample of the same person, matched by shared clones. Sequences were derived from PBMCs from blood, sampled less than 13 days after vaccination.

The CDR3 is CATSDLDGADTDTQYF. The nucleotides read TGTGCCACCAGTGATTTAGACGGGGCCGACACAGATACGCAGTATTTT. The V gene is TRBV24-1 and the J gene is TRBJ2-3; the D gene is tentatively TRBD1 or TRBD2, each matching 5 bases. Based on the germline V gene, the CDR1 and CDR2 sequences are KGHDR and SFDVKD. V was cut back by 1 base and J by 2 bases, leaving a gap of 12 bases between them. From the cysteine up to the phenylalanine, the CDR3 has a length of 16 residues. CDR3 DNA only is kept here, 48 bases in frame from base 1.